Below are 9 T cell receptor beta chains sequenced from a single sample in a study of cytomegalovirus exposure and HLA in healthy donors. 13 Jbeta primers and 60 Vbeta primers were used for the PCR. Assay: immunoSEQ multiplex PCR; the TCRdb copy retains only in-frame clones and omits some. The sample shows about 140,000 clones, approximately 79% of them seen only once. Sequences were obtained from PBMCs. The receptors here all came from a woman younger than 45 in good health and CMV-seronegative.

The chain links TRBV5-4 to TRBJ1-2, with TRBD1 matching 8 bases. This CDR3 is built from 18 residues. Germline CDR1 reads SGHNT; CDR2 reads YYREEE (reference sequence). V shed 0 bases and J 2 bases; nucleotides not matched to a gene: 12. The CDR3 loop reads CASSLADRGAHLNYGYTF. The DNA for the CDR3 is TGTGCCAGCAGCTTGGCCGACAGGGGAGCTCACCTCAACTATGGCTACACCTTC. Full variable domain (remainder filled in from reference TRBV5-4 and TRBJ1-2): ETGVTQSPTHLIKTRGQQVTLRCSSQSGHNTVSWYQQALGQGPQFIFQYYREEENGRGNFPPRFSGLQFPNYSSELNVNALELDDSALYLCASSLADRGAHLNYGYTFGSGTRLTVV.

The chain has TRBV5-1 and TRBJ2-3, with 9 bases lining up with TRBD1. Germline CDR1 SGHRS, CDR2 YFSETQ. The V segment lost 2 bases and the J segment 6 bases; nucleotides outside the gene matches: 19. The CDR3 loop spans 19 amino acids. CDR3 amino acids: CASSLSPFTGTGYLDTQYF. The CDR3 nucleotides are TGCGCCAGCAGCTTATCCCCCTTCACCGGGACAGGGTACTTGGATACGCAGTATTTT.

The chain joins TRBV5-1 to TRBJ2-7; TRBD2 might be the D (5 bases). Per germline, CDR1 SGHRS and CDR2 YFSETQ. This CDR3 is 14 amino acids long. Trimming removed 0 bases at V and 7 bases at J, with 14 bases between. This CDR3 reads CASSLEGPRGEQYF. DNA of the CDR3: TGCGCCAGCAGCTTGGAGGGCCCCCGGGGTGAGCAGTACTTC. Supplemented by reference TRBV5-1 and TRBJ2-7, the full variable domain reads KAGVTQTPRYLIKTRGQQVTLSCSPISGHRSVSWYQQTPGQGLQFLFEYFSETQRNKGNFPGRFSGRQFSNSRSEMNVSTLELGDSALYLCASSLEGPRGEQYFGPGTRLTVT.

The CDR3 sequence: CASSVGPGGGVTEAFF. CDR3 bases: TGTGCCAGCAGCGTAGGCCCAGGGGGCGGGGTAACTGAAGCTTTCTTT. The genes are TRBV9 and TRBJ1-1; TRBD1 aligns across 8 bases. The CDR3 sequence is 16 residues long. In germline, CDR1 is SGDLS, CDR2 YYNGEE. J lost 5 bases, V lost 0 bases, and 9 bases had no gene match.

The chain is built from TRBV6-5 and TRBJ2-3; maybe TRBD1 (5 bases). The CDR3 runs 16 residues. Germline CDR1 is MNHEY and CDR2 is SVGAGI. Trimming pared 0 bases from V and 5 bases from J, leaving 15 bases between. Here the CDR3 reads CASSYSSRWQGDTQYF. CDR3 in DNA: TGTGCCAGCAGTTACTCGTCCAGGTGGCAGGGAGATACGCAGTATTTT.

This chain uses TRBV6-5 with TRBJ2-5; 10 bases agree with TRBD2. The trim removed 0 bases at V and 10 bases at J, leaving 8 bases unmatched. The CDR3 totals 15 residues. Germline CDR1 MNHEY, CDR2 SVGAGI. CDR3 sequence: CASSYSRVAGGDQYF. The CDR3 nucleotides are TGTGCCAGCAGTTACTCGAGGGTAGCGGGGGGAGACCAGTACTTC.

V is TRBV19 and J is TRBJ1-2, with 9 bases fitting TRBD1. J was trimmed by 4 bases and V by 4 bases; bases with no gene match: 4. Germline V gene data show CDR1 as LNHDA and CDR2 as SQIVND (reference sequence). The CDR3 has 14 amino acids. The CDR3 sequence: CASSTRTGVYGYTF. CDR3 DNA: TGTGCCAGTAGTACGAGGACAGGGGTCTATGGCTACACCTTC.

The chain combines TRBV6-1 with TRBJ1-1; TRBD1 might be the D (6 bases). CDR3 length equals 18 residues. Per the germline V gene, CDR1 is MNHNS and CDR2 is SASEGT. Trimming took 2 bases from V and 0 from J, leaving 19 bases between them. DNA for the CDR3: TGTGCCAGCAGTGAATCCGCGGGGGCGGGGGCGCTGAACACTGAAGCTTTCTTT. Translation gives CASSESAGAGALNTEAFF.

The V call is TRBV6-5, the J call TRBJ1-2; D not certain. Trimming stripped 0 bases from V and 2 bases from J, with 13 bases between. Per the germline V gene, CDR1 is MNHEY and CDR2 is SVGAGI. The CDR3 extends over 16 amino acids. CDR3 amino acids: CASSYSIATENYGYTF. The DNA for the CDR3 is TGTGCCAGCAGTTACTCGATTGCAACCGAGAACTATGGCTACACCTTC.